Below are 21 T cell receptor beta chains sequenced from a single sample in a study of T cell responses to AZD1222 COVID-19 vaccine. Profiling relied on immunoSEQ multiplex PCR, and the TCRdb table lists in-frame clones only, not all of them. In the table there are 200,000 to 250,000 clones, roughly 94% of which are singletons. The sample consisted of peripheral blood, taken 28 days after the second dose of the MenACWY control vaccine. These receptor sequences come from an adult who received the MenACWY meningococcal vaccine as a control.

The CDR3 bases are TGTGCCAGCAGTTTCCCTAATTCCCAGCCCCAGCATTTT. As protein: CASSFPNSQPQHF. V and J are TRBV27 and TRBJ1-5; D unclear. CDR1 is MNHEY, CDR2 SMNVEV, per germline (reference sequence). The CDR3 length is 13 residues. The V end was cut by 3 bases, the J end by 7 bases, with 10 bases between.

On this clone: This same CDR3 is encoded by further DNA sequences in the sample. The chain is built from TRBV7-2 and TRBJ1-2, with a weak D call TRBD1 (5 bases). V was shortened by 3 bases and J by 7 bases, with 9 bases between the two germline ends. The CDR3 consists of 12 residues. Germline-derived CDR1 and CDR2 are SGHTA and FQGNSA. For the CDR3, the DNA is TGTGCCAGCAGCTTGAGGGGTGGTGGCTACACCTTC. This translates into CASSLRGGGYTF.

The chain recombines TRBV30 with TRBJ1-5; D not certain. The V gene's germline CDR1 is GTSNPN and CDR2 SVGIG (reference sequence). V lost 2 bases, J lost 5 bases, and 16 bases lay in between. The CDR3 is made up of 15 amino acids. In DNA form, the CDR3 reads TGTGCCTGGAGTCATCTCGGGCGGGGAGATCAGCCCCAGCATTTT. Translation: CAWSHLGRGDQPQHF.

The chain couples TRBV27 to TRBJ1-2, with TRBD1 identical over 7 bases. Germline trimming cut 3 bases from V and 7 bases from J; bases unmatched to any gene: 5. CDR3 length: 13 amino acids. Germline V gene data show CDR1 as MNHEY and CDR2 as SMNVEV (reference sequence). CDR3 sequence: CASSFRDSSGYTF. The CDR3 nucleotides read TGTGCCAGCAGTTTCCGGGACAGCTCTGGCTACACCTTC.

V is TRBV5-1 and J is TRBJ2-1, with TRBD1 identical over 7 bases. V shed 3 bases, J shed 7 bases, and the junction held 4 bases outside the gene matches. The CDR3 is made up of 13 amino acids. Germline-derived CDR1 and CDR2 are SGHRS and YFSETQ. As DNA, the CDR3 is TGCGCCAGCAGCTCGTTGACAGGGAATGAGCAGTTCTTC. Its protein is CASSSLTGNEQFF.

This chain uses TRBV7-2 with TRBJ2-3, with 8 bases aligning to TRBD2. J was trimmed by 9 bases and V by 5 bases; bases with no gene match: 7. Germline CDR1 and CDR2: SGHTA and FQGNSA. The CDR3 is made up of 13 amino acids. The CDR3 bases are TGTGCCAGCAGCACAGGACTAGCACCCACGCAGTATTTT. This translates into CASSTGLAPTQYF.

The chain is built from TRBV25-1 and TRBJ2-1; the D is unclear. Germline V lookup: CDR1 MGHDK, CDR2 SYGVNS. V shed 7 bases and J shed 3 bases, with 4 bases lying between them. This CDR3 is built from 11 residues. The CDR3 region has the DNA TGTGCCAGCACAGGCTACAATGAGCAGTTCTTC. Amino acid sequence: CASTGYNEQFF.

The CDR3 bases are TGTGCCAGCAGCCCCGTCGGACCCAGGGGGCCTGGAAACACCATATATTTT. The encoded protein is CASSPVGPRGPGNTIYF. The chain employs TRBV5-4 and TRBJ1-3, with TRBD1 identical over 8 bases. From germline, CDR1 is SGHNT and CDR2 YYREEE (reference sequence). V shed 4 bases and J 2 bases; nucleotides not matched to a gene: 11. This CDR3 has 17 residues.

This chain uses TRBV9 with TRBJ2-3, with TRBD2 matching over 9 bases. CDR3 length: 14 amino acids. After removal of 6 bases from V and 0 bases from J, the junction contained 2 bases not matched to a gene. CDR1 is SGDLS, CDR2 YYNGEE, per germline. CDR3 loop: CASNLAGSTDTQYF. The CDR3 coding sequence is TGTGCCAGCAACCTAGCGGGGAGCACAGATACGCAGTATTTT.

This rearrangement joins TRBV3-1 (or the pseudogene TRBV3-2) to TRBJ1-1; no clear D gene. The V and J ends lost 0 bases and 4 bases respectively, with 9 bases between them. The CDR3 sequence is 14 residues long. Germline V gene lookup returns CDR1 LGHDT and CDR2 YNNKEL (reference sequence). In DNA, the CDR3 is TGTGCCAGCAGCCAAGAAAGCCCAGCCACTGAAGCTTTCTTT. Protein sequence: CASSQESPATEAFF.

The V gene is TRBV27, the J gene TRBJ2-1; 13 bases agree with TRBD2. The germline V gene encodes CDR1 MNHEY and CDR2 SMNVEV (reference sequence). With V trimmed by 6 bases and J by 6 bases, 5 bases remained unmatched. The CDR3 contains 15 residues. CDR3 sequence: CASSSGLAGTNEQFF. CDR3 DNA: TGTGCCAGCAGCTCGGGACTAGCGGGAACCAATGAGCAGTTCTTC.

The V gene is TRBV7-2, the J gene TRBJ2-6; 10 nucleotides agree with TRBD2. CDR3 length: 19 residues. V was clipped by 0 bases and J by 0 bases; unmatched bases: 5. The germline gives CDR1 SGHTA, CDR2 FQGNSA. For the CDR3, the DNA is TGTGCCAGCAGCTTAGCGTCGCTAGCGGGAGTCTCTGGGGCCAACGTCCTGACTTTC. Amino acids: CASSLASLAGVSGANVLTF.

CDR3 loop: CASSPQGTGELFF. In DNA form, the CDR3 reads TGTGCCAGCTCACCACAGGGAACCGGGGAGCTGTTTTTT. The chain joins TRBV18 to TRBJ2-2; D remains ambiguous. This CDR3 has 13 residues. Germline CDR1 reads KGHSH; CDR2 reads LQKENI. Trimming cost V 1 base and J 5 bases, with 5 bases left between them.

V is TRBV9 and J is TRBJ2-6; perhaps TRBD2 as D (5 bases). The V and J ends lost 3 bases and 0 bases respectively, with 16 bases between them. CDR3 size: 18 residues. The germline V gene encodes CDR1 SGDLS and CDR2 YYNGEE. The CDR3 is CASSAEGATFSGANVLTF. The DNA for the CDR3 is TGTGCCAGCAGCGCCGAGGGCGCTACTTTCTCTGGGGCCAACGTCCTGACTTTC. Full variable domain (remainder filled in from reference TRBV9 and TRBJ2-6): DSGVTQTPKHLITATGQRVTLRCSPRSGDLSVYWYQQSLDQGLQFLIQYYNGEERAKGNILERFSAQQFPDLHSELNLSSLELGDSALYFCASSAEGATFSGANVLTFGAGSRLTVL.

This clone was recorded once. This chain uses TRBV10-1 with TRBJ2-1; the match to TRBD2 covers 8 bases. CDR1 is WNHNN, CDR2 SYGVQD, per germline (reference sequence). V was pared by 10 bases and J by 5 bases, with 7 bases of the junction left unmatched. This CDR3 spans 13 amino acids. In DNA, the CDR3 is TGCGCCATCCCGGGACTAGAAGACAATGAGCAGTTCTTC. The encoded protein is CAIPGLEDNEQFF.

The genes are TRBV7-6 and TRBJ2-1; D may be TRBD1 (6 bases). This CDR3 contains 17 residues. CDR1 and CDR2 (germline): SGHVS, FNYEAQ. V was cut by 2 bases and J by 5 bases, with 19 bases left in between. The CDR3 nucleotides read TGTGCCAGCAGCTTATCCCAGGGGTCAGGGGATCACAATGAGCAGTTCTTC. It is translated as CASSLSQGSGDHNEQFF.

The chain carries TRBV2 and TRBJ1-4; TRBD1 agrees at 9 bases. With 6 bases clipped from V and 3 bases from J, the junction kept 14 bases outside the gene matches. CDR3 length equals 18 residues. CDR1 and CDR2 (germline): SNHLY, FYNNEI. The DNA for the CDR3 is TGTGCCAGCAGGAGGGGGACAGGGCAAGCCAAAGCTAATGAAAAACTGTTTTTT. It yields the protein CASRRGTGQAKANEKLFF.

This chain uses TRBV5-1 with TRBJ2-7, with 12 bases that match TRBD2. The CDR3 consists of 13 residues. After removal of 2 bases from V and 7 bases from J, the junction contained 1 base not matched to a gene. The germline CDR1 and CDR2 sequences are SGHRS and YFSETQ. The CDR3 DNA sequence: TGCGCCAGCAGCTTCGGGACTAGCGGGGAGCAGTACTTC. Its protein product is CASSFGTSGEQYF.

CDR3 nucleotides: TGTGCCAGTCTTGGACAGGGCGGCACTGAAGCTTTCTTT. Its protein is CASLGQGGTEAFF. This rearrangement joins TRBV19 to TRBJ1-1, with TRBD1 matching over 8 bases. V trimming: 8 bases; J trimming: 4 bases; junction bases outside the gene matches: 6. CDR1 LNHDA and CDR2 SQIVND come from the germline V gene (reference sequence). The CDR3 loop spans 13 amino acids.

The chain is built from TRBV7-2 and TRBJ1-4; a weak D match, TRBD1 (5 bases). Trimming took off 1 base at V and 7 bases at J, with 10 bases between the two ends. The CDR3 totals 14 residues. Germline CDR1 and CDR2: SGHTA and FQGNSA. The CDR3, as DNA: TGTGCCAGCAGCTTAGTAGGGGCGGGTGAAAAACTGTTTTTT. Encoded protein: CASSLVGAGEKLFF.

The chain links TRBV4-1 to TRBJ1-5; D may be TRBD1 (6 bases). CDR1 MGHRA and CDR2 YSYEKL come from the germline V gene. Trimming shortened V by 3 bases and J by 6 bases, and 12 bases separated the two germline ends. This CDR3 is built from 14 residues. CDR3 in DNA: TGCGCCAGCAGCCAGCCGGGGGCGGTTCAGCCCCAGCATTTT. It specifies CASSQPGAVQPQHF.